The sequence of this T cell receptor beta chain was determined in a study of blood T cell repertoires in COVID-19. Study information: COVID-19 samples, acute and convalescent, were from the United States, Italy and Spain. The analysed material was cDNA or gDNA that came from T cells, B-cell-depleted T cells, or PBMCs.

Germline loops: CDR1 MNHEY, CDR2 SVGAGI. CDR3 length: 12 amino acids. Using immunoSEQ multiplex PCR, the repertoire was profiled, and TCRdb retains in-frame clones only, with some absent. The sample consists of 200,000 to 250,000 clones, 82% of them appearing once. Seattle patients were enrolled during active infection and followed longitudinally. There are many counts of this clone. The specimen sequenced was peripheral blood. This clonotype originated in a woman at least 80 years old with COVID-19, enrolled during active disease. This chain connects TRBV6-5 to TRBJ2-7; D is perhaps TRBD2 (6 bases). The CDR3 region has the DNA TGTGCGATTAGCGGCAATTCCTACGAGCAGTACTTC. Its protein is CAISGNSYEQYF.